This is a list of T cell receptor beta chains from one sample in a study of blood T cell repertoires in COVID-19. Clones were sequenced by immunoSEQ multiplex PCR, and TCRdb holds only the in-frame ones, with some missing. The data hold 60,000 to 85,000 clones, with 78% observed a single time. Sequencing was done on a sample of peripheral blood. All receptors come from a human donor in a cohort sampled during active COVID-19. Each CDR3 is given with its conserved first and last residue. The order of the fields is clone size, V gene, D gene, CDR3 length, J gene, CDR3 DNA, CDR3 protein. The D gene is left open where the match is weak. Part of the rows lack a size; the others show once, few, many or a class for expanded clones.

clone_size: -
v_call: TRBV10-2
d_call: -
cdr3_length: 14
j_call: TRBJ1-1
cdr3_nt: TGCGCCAGCAGTCGAGGGGGTCTGAACACTGAAGCTTTCTTT
cdr3_aa: CASSRGGLNTEAFF

clone_size: few
v_call: TRBV27
d_call: TRBD1
cdr3_length: 17
j_call: TRBJ1-1
cdr3_nt: TGTGCCAGCAGTTCACCCGGGACAGAGATTCCGAACACTGAAGCTTTCTTT
cdr3_aa: CASSSPGTEIPNTEAFF

clone_size: -
v_call: TRBV5-1
d_call: -
cdr3_length: 14
j_call: TRBJ2-7
cdr3_nt: TGCGCCAGCAGCTTGGCCACCGGGGTGGGGGAGCAGTACTTC
cdr3_aa: CASSLATGVGEQYF

clone_size: -
v_call: TRBV10-2
d_call: -
cdr3_length: 13
j_call: TRBJ2-7
cdr3_nt: TGCGCCAGCAGTGAATACAGAGCCTACGAGCAGTACTTC
cdr3_aa: CASSEYRAYEQYF

clone_size: once
v_call: TRBV7-8
d_call: TRBD2
cdr3_length: 12
j_call: TRBJ2-7
cdr3_nt: TGTGCCAGCGCGGGGGAGCTTGTCGAGCAGTACTTC
cdr3_aa: CASAGELVEQYF

clone_size: -
v_call: TRBV6-5
d_call: TRBD1
cdr3_length: 15
j_call: TRBJ1-2
cdr3_nt: TGTGCCAGCAGGCCCCCAGGGGGGCCCACCTATGGCTACACCTTC
cdr3_aa: CASRPPGGPTYGYTF

clone_size: -
v_call: TRBV30
d_call: -
cdr3_length: 12
j_call: TRBJ2-7
cdr3_nt: TGTGCCTGGAGGGACAACTCCTACGAGCAGTACTTC
cdr3_aa: CAWRDNSYEQYF

clone_size: -
v_call: TRBV11-2
d_call: -
cdr3_length: 13
j_call: TRBJ2-7
cdr3_nt: TGTGCCAGCAGCTCCCGGGACTCCGACGAGCAGTACTTC
cdr3_aa: CASSSRDSDEQYF

clone_size: -
v_call: TRBV7-6
d_call: -
cdr3_length: 14
j_call: TRBJ1-6
cdr3_nt: TGTGCCAGCAGCTCTCGGACAGAAAGTTCACCCCTCCACTTT
cdr3_aa: CASSSRTESSPLHF

clone_size: -
v_call: TRBV3-1/TRBV3-2
d_call: TRBD2
cdr3_length: 16
j_call: TRBJ2-1
cdr3_nt: TGTGCCAGCAGCTCGAGGGGGCTAGCGGGAGGAAATGAGCAGTTCTTC
cdr3_aa: CASSSRGLAGGNEQFF

clone_size: -
v_call: TRBV6-5
d_call: TRBD1
cdr3_length: 13
j_call: TRBJ1-1
cdr3_nt: TGTGCCAGCACCTCCCAGGGGGTCACTGAAGCTTTCTTT
cdr3_aa: CASTSQGVTEAFF

clone_size: -
v_call: TRBV7-6
d_call: TRBD1
cdr3_length: 15
j_call: TRBJ2-7
cdr3_nt: TGTGCCAGCAGCCCCCGTGGACAGGGGGTGGGCGAGCAGTACTTC
cdr3_aa: CASSPRGQGVGEQYF

clone_size: -
v_call: TRBV6-6
d_call: -
cdr3_length: 14
j_call: TRBJ2-6
cdr3_nt: TGTGCCACCGTATGGGGGGCTGGGGCCAACGTCCTGACTTTC
cdr3_aa: CATVWGAGANVLTF

clone_size: -
v_call: TRBV5-1
d_call: -
cdr3_length: 14
j_call: TRBJ1-2
cdr3_nt: TGCGCCAGCAGCCCGGGAACGTCTAACTATGGCTACACCTTC
cdr3_aa: CASSPGTSNYGYTF

clone_size: -
v_call: TRBV5-4
d_call: TRBD1
cdr3_length: 14
j_call: TRBJ2-7
cdr3_nt: TGTGCCAGCAGCTTGGGACAGGGCCCCTACGAGCAGTACTTC
cdr3_aa: CASSLGQGPYEQYF

clone_size: -
v_call: TRBV11-3
d_call: TRBD1
cdr3_length: 15
j_call: TRBJ2-3
cdr3_nt: TGTGCCAGCAGCCCCCGGACAGGGGCGGGAGATACGCAGTATTTT
cdr3_aa: CASSPRTGAGDTQYF

clone_size: -
v_call: TRBV4-2
d_call: -
cdr3_length: 15
j_call: TRBJ1-2
cdr3_nt: TGTGCCAGCAGCCAGGCCGGGGAATTTCACTATGGCTACACCTTC
cdr3_aa: CASSQAGEFHYGYTF